A single T cell receptor beta chain is shown here with its context. Its antigen is not identified. This specimen belongs to a study of T cell responses to AZD1222 COVID-19 vaccine. Overall study results and limits: White British donors predominated, females outnumbered males, and clonal diversity was possibly underestimated. Reportedly, close to half of spike-specific TCRs are directed against unmutated variant regions.

Germline CDR1 is WSHSY and CDR2 is SAAADI. This CDR3 spans 11 amino acids. V lost 8 bases to trimming and J lost 10 bases, with 12 bases between them. Sequencing was performed with immunoSEQ multiplex PCR; in TCRdb, only in-frame clones are kept and a portion is missing. This repertoire shows just over 70,000 clones, 85% found once; its top ten account for over 20%. The input for sequencing was peripheral blood, taken on day 0 of AZD1222 vaccination. V is TRBV10-2 and J is TRBJ2-1, with unresolved D. This clonotype originated in an adult in good health. DNA for the CDR3: TGCGCCAGCTCGTCGTTGGACGAGCAGTTCTTC. Translation: CASSSLDEQFF.